Presented here are 32 T cell receptor beta chains from one specimen sequenced in a study of cytomegalovirus exposure and HLA in healthy donors. In the PCR, 60 Vbeta and 13 Jbeta primers were used. The assay was immunoSEQ multiplex PCR, and TCRdb's table has in-frame clones only and misses some. Among 150,000 to 200,000 clones listed, 81% were seen once. The sequencing input was PBMCs. The source of these receptors is a woman aged 18 to 35 in good health and CMV-seropositive.

This chain uses TRBV29-1 with TRBJ2-5, with 9 bases that match TRBD2. Per the germline V gene, CDR1 is SQVTM and CDR2 is ANQGSEA. V lost 7 bases, J lost 1 base, and 16 bases stayed unmatched. This CDR3 spans 17 amino acids. CDR3 region: CSARGGAGAGGQETQYF. The CDR3 DNA follows: TGCAGCGCGCGAGGGGGGGCAGGAGCGGGGGGCCAAGAGACCCAGTACTTC.

This chain joins TRBV6-1 and TRBJ1-2; D call uncertain. The CDR3 totals 14 residues. CDR1 MNHNS and CDR2 SASEGT come from the germline V gene. The V end was cut by 8 bases, the J end by 2 bases, with 15 bases between. The CDR3 nucleotides read TGTGCCAGCGTCCACGATTTGGCAAACTATGGCTACACCTTC. Encoded protein: CASVHDLANYGYTF.

The chain employs TRBV9 and TRBJ2-5; 8 nucleotides agree with TRBD1. This CDR3 has 16 amino acids. Trimming removed 0 bases from V and 5 bases from J; junction bases left unmatched: 9. Germline values: CDR1 SGDLS, CDR2 YYNGEE. In nucleotides, the CDR3 is TGTGCCAGCAGCGTAGGGGCCCAGGGGGCAGGGGAGACCCAGTACTTC. Amino acids: CASSVGAQGAGETQYF.

CDR3 in DNA: TGTGCCAGCAGCCAAGATCTGGAGGGCGGACTTTACAATGAGCAGTTCTTC. This translates into CASSQDLEGGLYNEQFF. The rearrangement joins TRBV4-2 to TRBJ2-1; TRBD2 is a possible D gene (6 bases). Trimming shortened V by 0 bases and J by 4 bases, and 16 bases separated the two germline ends. Germline CDR1 is LGHNA and CDR2 is YNFKEQ. The CDR3 covers 17 residues.

This chain joins TRBV7-2 and TRBJ1-3; 7 bases align to TRBD1. Trimming at V came to 5 bases and at J to 0 bases, leaving 10 bases not matched to a gene. There are 17 residues in the CDR3. Germline CDR1 and CDR2: SGHTA and FQGNSA. The CDR3 is CASSPRQGRSSGNTIYF. The CDR3 region has the DNA TGTGCCAGCAGCCCCCGACAGGGTCGCAGCTCTGGAAACACCATATATTTT.

The genes are TRBV4-2 and TRBJ1-4, with TRBD1 matching 9 bases. CDR3 length: 16 amino acids. Germline V gives CDR1 LGHNA, CDR2 YNFKEQ. The V and J ends lost 1 base and 5 bases, in that order; junction bases with no gene match: 5. The CDR3 region has the DNA TGTGCCAGCAGCCAAGGGACTACAGGGGGCAATGAAAAACTGTTTTTT. Protein product: CASSQGTTGGNEKLFF.

The chain recombines TRBV27 with TRBJ2-7, with TRBD2 matching 14 bases. Germline CDR1 is MNHEY and CDR2 is SMNVEV (reference sequence). This CDR3 spans 17 amino acids. V dropped 4 bases and J dropped 2; count of bases not matched to a gene: 7. The CDR3 here is CASSYSGLAGGPYEQYF. The CDR3 nucleotides are TGTGCCAGCAGTTATTCCGGACTAGCGGGGGGCCCCTACGAGCAGTACTTC.

The chain recombines TRBV13 with TRBJ2-1, with D maybe TRBD1 (5 bases). Trimming left V 5 bases short and J 4 bases short, with 9 bases between. Looked up from germline, CDR1 is PRHDT and CDR2 is FYEKMQ (reference sequence). CDR3 size: 13 residues. The CDR3 region has the DNA TGTGCCAGCAGCGGACACAGGTACAATGAGCAGTTCTTC. Protein product: CASSGHRYNEQFF.

The rearrangement links TRBV7-2 to TRBJ2-7, with TRBD1 identical over 12 bases. This CDR3 region has 15 residues. Losses at the gene ends were 5 bases for V and 2 bases for J; bases not matched to a gene: 4. The germline V gene encodes CDR1 SGHTA and CDR2 FQGNSA. CDR3 in amino acids: CASSTGTGGAYEQYV. The DNA of the CDR3 is TGTGCCAGCAGCACTGGGACAGGGGGCGCCTACGAGCAGTACGTC.

The V call is TRBV6-1, the J call TRBJ1-5, with 8 bases identical to TRBD1. Per germline, CDR1 MNHNS and CDR2 SASEGT. This CDR3 spans 15 amino acids. With V trimmed by 1 base and J by 6 bases, 5 bases remained unmatched. CDR3 sequence reads: CASSEGMDRAQPQHF. In nucleotides, the CDR3 is TGTGCCAGCAGTGAAGGGATGGACAGGGCTCAGCCCCAGCATTTT.

This clone was picked up one time. J is TRBJ2-7 and V is TRBV15; 7 positions match TRBD1. The CDR3 is 13 residues long. CDR1 and CDR2 (germline): LNHNV, YYDKDF (reference sequence). V gave up 3 bases and J gave up 3 bases; unmatched junction bases: 2. The CDR3 nucleotides read TGTGCCACCAGCAGGGACAGGAGCTACGAGCAGTACTTC. Translating it yields CATSRDRSYEQYF. Complete variable domain (other parts from reference TRBV15 and TRBJ2-7): DAMVIQNPRYQVTQFGKPVTLSCSQTLNHNVMYWYQQKSSQAPKLLFHYYDKDFNNEADTPDNFQSRRPNTSFCFLDIRSPGLGDTAMYLCATSRDRSYEQYFGPGTRLTVT.

In nucleotides, the CDR3 is TGTGCCAGCTTACCCGGGACAGGGAATTTGCTTATGGTCTACGAGCAGTACTTC. It is translated as CASLPGTGNLLMVYEQYF. The chain carries TRBV2 and TRBJ2-7; 9 bases fit TRBD1. Losses at the gene ends were 8 bases for V and 3 bases for J; bases not matched to a gene: 20. This CDR3 region has 18 residues. Germline V gives CDR1 SNHLY, CDR2 FYNNEI.

This clone appeared a few times. The J gene is TRBJ1-6, the V gene TRBV4-1; no firm D call. V lost 4 bases and J 0 bases, leaving 16 bases between the germline ends. The CDR3 has 18 residues. CDR1 is MGHRA and CDR2 is YSYEKL in the germline V gene. The CDR3 here is CASSRAAGSSSYNSPLHF. Written as DNA, the CDR3 is TGCGCCAGCAGCCGCGCGGCGGGTTCGAGCTCCTATAATTCACCCCTCCACTTT.

The chain is built from TRBV7-9 and TRBJ2-2; D perhaps matches TRBD1 (5 bases). Trimming cost V 3 bases and J 3 bases, with 14 bases left between them. There are 16 residues in the CDR3. Looked up from germline, CDR1 is SEHNR and CDR2 is FQNEAQ (reference sequence). The CDR3 spells CASSFIRRVDTGELFF. In DNA form, the CDR3 reads TGTGCCAGCAGCTTTATCCGCAGGGTTGACACCGGGGAGCTGTTTTTT.

The rearrangement uses TRBV7-9 and TRBJ2-3; D is perhaps TRBD2 (6 bases). The CDR3 is made up of 18 amino acids. Germline CDR1 is SEHNR and CDR2 is FQNEAQ (reference sequence). Trimming removed 5 bases at V and 4 bases at J, with 25 bases between. The CDR3: CASSPHPGRMMSADTQYF. Here the CDR3 DNA reads TGTGCCAGCAGCCCCCACCCGGGGAGGATGATGTCGGCAGATACGCAGTATTTT.

CDR3 loop: CASSGLAVTSTDTQYF. In DNA, the CDR3 is TGTGCCAGCAGTGGACTAGCGGTGACTAGCACAGATACGCAGTATTTT. The rearrangement joins TRBV6-1 to TRBJ2-3, with 9 bases that match TRBD2. Germline CDR1 and CDR2: MNHNS and SASEGT. The CDR3 extends over 16 amino acids. Germline trimming cut 4 bases from V and 0 bases from J; bases unmatched to any gene: 5.

This chain uses TRBV7-9 with TRBJ1-2; D is uncertain. Trimming pared 1 base from V and 7 bases from J, leaving 10 bases between. CDR1 SEHNR and CDR2 FQNEAQ come from the germline V gene (reference sequence). The length of the CDR3 is 13 residues. For the CDR3, the DNA is TGTGCCAGCAGCTTAGTTTCGGGGTCTGGCTACACCTTC. Translation: CASSLVSGSGYTF.

The rearrangement joins TRBV10-3 to TRBJ1-2, with a tentative D call TRBD1 (5 bases). The length of the CDR3 is 15 residues. Germline V gives CDR1 ENHRY, CDR2 SYGVKD. V was cut by 6 bases and J by 8 bases, with 22 bases left in between. CDR3 DNA sequence: TGTGCCATCAGCCAAGGCCCTGACAGCAGTCGGGGCTACACCTTC. This codes for CAISQGPDSSRGYTF.

This clone was found once. The chain employs TRBV5-1 and TRBJ2-7, with TRBD1 identical over 7 bases. Trimming cost V 4 bases and J 9 bases; bases outside gene matches: 10. CDR1 SGHRS and CDR2 YFSETQ come from the germline V gene. CDR3 length equals 13 residues. CDR3 sequence (DNA): TGCGCCAGCAGCCCCGGACAGGCTGGGGTGCAGTACTTC. Its translation is CASSPGQAGVQYF.

The chain uses TRBV11-2 and TRBJ1-2; tentative D call: TRBD1 (6 bases). Trimming stripped 7 bases from V and 2 bases from J, with 17 bases between. Per germline, CDR1 SGHAT and CDR2 FQNNGV. The CDR3 totals 15 residues. CDR3 DNA: TGTGCCAGCACCTCCGAGTGGGGGCTCAACTATGGCTACACCTTC. Residues: CASTSEWGLNYGYTF. The entire variable domain, with the rest obtained from reference TRBV11-2 and TRBJ1-2, is as follows: EAGVAQSPRYKIIEKRQSVAFWCNPISGHATLYWYQQILGQGPKLLIQFQNNGVVDDSQLPKDRFSAERLKGVDSTLKIQPAKLEDSAVYLCASTSEWGLNYGYTFGSGTRLTVV.

The chain carries TRBV14 and TRBJ2-7; D may be TRBD2 (6 bases). Deletions cut 4 bases from V and 4 bases from J, with 17 bases between. The CDR3 covers 15 residues. Germline V gene sequence: CDR1 SGHDN, CDR2 FVKESK. CDR3 DNA: TGTGCCAGCAGCCCTGGCCCCCCCCGGGAGTACGAGCAGTACGTC. Protein: CASSPGPPREYEQYV.

As to this clone: One end of the junction fails to match germline, which may point to a read error. The V gene is TRBV7-9, the J gene TRBJ2-6; D is possibly TRBD1 (5 bases). The CDR3 spans 15 residues. Germline V gene data show CDR1 as SEHNR and CDR2 as FQNEAQ (reference sequence). The CDR3 nucleotides read TGTGCCAGCAGCTGGCCTGGGTCTGGGGCCAACGGCCTGACTTTC. Amino acids: CASSWPGSGANGLTF.

The chain recombines TRBV9 with TRBJ2-3, with D possibly being TRBD2 (7 bases). Germline V gene data show CDR1 as SGDLS and CDR2 as YYNGEE. The CDR3 loop spans 15 amino acids. Trimming stripped 0 bases from V and 5 bases from J, with 13 bases between. Here the CDR3 reads CASSVEGGGVDTQYF. The CDR3 coding sequence is TGTGCCAGCAGCGTAGAGGGGGGGGGAGTAGATACGCAGTATTTT.

This clone was seen just once. The V and J genes are TRBV2 and TRBJ1-1, with D perhaps TRBD1 (5 bases). V dropped 3 bases and J dropped 10 bases, with 6 bases sitting between them. Germline V gene sequence: CDR1 SNHLY, CDR2 FYNNEI. The CDR3 contains 10 residues. The CDR3 sequence is CASSDGGAFF. CDR3 nucleotide sequence: TGTGCCAGCAGTGACGGGGGAGCTTTCTTT.

Only a few counts were recorded for this clone. The chain links TRBV7-9 to TRBJ1-6, with D tentatively TRBD1 (5 bases). Germline V gives CDR1 SEHNR, CDR2 FQNEAQ (reference sequence). V was shortened by 5 bases and J by 9 bases, with 14 bases between the two germline ends. The CDR3 sequence is 14 residues long. The CDR3 region is CASSPSGDGSPLHF. The CDR3 bases are TGTGCCAGCAGCCCCTCGGGGGACGGTTCACCCCTCCACTTT. The whole variable domain, remainder taken from reference TRBV7-9 and TRBJ1-6, is DTGVSQNPRHKITKRGQNVTFRCDPISEHNRLYWYRQTLGQGPEFLTYFQNEAQLEKSRLLSDRFSAERPKGSFSTLEIQRTEQGDSAMYLCASSPSGDGSPLHFGNGTRLTVT.

The chain combines TRBV7-3 with TRBJ2-1, with TRBD1 matching 9 bases. With V trimmed by 0 bases and J by 2 bases, 5 bases remained unmatched. The CDR3 has 17 residues. Germline V gene sequence: CDR1 SGHTA, CDR2 FQGTGA. The CDR3 DNA reads as TGTGCCAGCAGCTTAACAAGCCGGGACAGGGCCTACAATGAGCAGTTCTTC. Translating it yields CASSLTSRDRAYNEQFF.

The V and J genes are TRBV30 and TRBJ2-5, with D unclear. The DNA end lines up better with TRBJ2-7; the J call may be wrong. Germline V gives CDR1 GTSNPN, CDR2 SVGIG (reference sequence). CDR3 length equals 12 residues. The CDR3 protein is CAWGETSYEQYF. The CDR3 nucleotides are TGTGCCTGGGGTGAAACGTCCTACGAGCAGTACTTC.

This clone was seen more than once but under ten times. CDR3 DNA: TGTGCCAGCGTCGTTGGACGGCGGGGGGAAGCTTTCTTT. It translates to CASVVGRRGEAFF. The chain is built from TRBV6-1 and TRBJ1-1; a possible D gene is TRBD1 (5 bases). V lost 8 bases to trimming and J lost 8 bases, with 18 bases between them. In germline, CDR1 is MNHNS, CDR2 SASEGT. CDR3 length equals 13 residues.

The V call is TRBV13, the J call TRBJ1-1; TRBD1 agrees at 7 bases. The CDR3 extends over 13 amino acids. Germline V CDR1 and CDR2: PRHDT, FYEKMQ (reference sequence). With 5 bases clipped from V and 3 bases from J, the junction kept 3 bases outside the gene matches. Written as DNA, the CDR3 is TGTGCCAGCAGCACTACAGGGGACACTGAAGCTTTCTTT. It codes for CASSTTGDTEAFF.

The chain carries TRBV6-1 and TRBJ2-7; 9 bases are a match to TRBD2. The CDR3 is 15 residues long. Germline trimming cut 6 bases from V and 5 bases from J; bases unmatched to any gene: 11. Per germline, CDR1 MNHNS and CDR2 SASEGT. CDR3 protein: CASSPGRGGSDEQYF. CDR3 coding DNA: TGTGCCAGCAGCCCTGGGCGGGGGGGAAGCGACGAGCAGTACTTC.

The genes are TRBV6-5 and TRBJ2-7; 7 nucleotides line up with TRBD1. V dropped 6 bases and J dropped 5; count of bases not matched to a gene: 7. The length of the CDR3 is 13 residues. Per germline, CDR1 MNHEY and CDR2 SVGAGI. CDR3 coding DNA: TGTGCCAGCAGCCAGACAGGGTTCAACGAGCAGTACTTC. Its protein is CASSQTGFNEQYF.

In this sample, this clone turned up a few times. The rearrangement joins TRBV7-9 to TRBJ2-5, with TRBD2 identical over 8 bases. This CDR3 is built from 14 residues. With 3 bases clipped from V and 1 base from J, the junction kept 1 base outside the gene matches. In germline, CDR1 is SEHNR, CDR2 FQNEAQ (reference sequence). The CDR3 protein is CASSFTSGQETQYF. CDR3 coding DNA: TGTGCCAGCAGCTTTACTAGCGGCCAAGAGACCCAGTACTTC.